The 32 T cell receptor beta chains given below trace back to one sample, sequenced in a study of T cell repertoires in cytomegalovirus infection. TCRdb recomputed calls from the reads with MiXCR, one row per CDR3 protein. The table has roughly 600,000 distinct CDR3 sequences, 20% to 25% seen once. Sequencing was carried out using CD8+ T cells from PBMCs. The receptor source for this set is a human donor in good health (CMV status not recorded). Some clones in this sample may be carry-over from other donors' samples.

The chain uses TRBV6-5 and TRBJ2-1; possibly TRBD2 for D (6 bases). The CDR3 is 15 amino acids. V was clipped by 4 bases and J by 5 bases, with 15 bases between them. The germline gives CDR1 MNHEY, CDR2 SVGAGI. The CDR3 sequence: CASSWGDLIDNEQFF. The CDR3 DNA follows: TGTGCCAGCAGTTGGGGGGATTTAATAGACAATGAGCAGTTCTTC.

This clonotype was observed a handful of times. V is TRBV6-6 and J is TRBJ2-1, with unresolved D. The V and J ends lost 2 bases and 7 bases respectively, with 24 bases between them. Germline-derived CDR1 and CDR2 are MNHNY and SVGAGI (reference sequence). The CDR3 spans 18 residues. CDR3 in amino acids: CASSYIVDGGYPWNEQFF. CDR3 in DNA: TGTGCCAGCAGTTACATAGTGGACGGTGGTTACCCATGGAATGAGCAGTTCTTC.

This clonotype was counted many times. The chain carries TRBV14 and TRBJ2-1; D is possibly TRBD2 (5 bases). The CDR3 is made up of 12 amino acids. Germline CDR1 is SGHDN and CDR2 is FVKESK. V gave up 5 bases and J gave up 6 bases, with 8 bases separating them. CDR3 coding DNA: TGTGCCAGCAGCACAGAGGGCAATGAGCAGTTCTTC. Translating it yields CASSTEGNEQFF.

This clonotype is a singleton in its sample. The genes are TRBV29-1 and TRBJ1-5; possibly TRBD1 for D (5 bases). V lost 0 bases to trimming and J lost 6 bases, with 15 bases between them. CDR1 is SQVTM, CDR2 ANQGSEA, per germline. The CDR3 is 15 amino acids. CDR3 residues: CSVEEGSGTGQPQHF. The CDR3 coding sequence is TGCAGCGTTGAAGAAGGTTCAGGGACCGGTCAGCCCCAGCATTTT.

The chain uses TRBV14 and TRBJ2-7; no reliable D call. CDR1 and CDR2 (germline): SGHDN, FVKESK. V lost 4 bases and J 3 bases, leaving 4 bases between the germline ends. This CDR3 comprises 11 residues. The CDR3 reads CASSPDYEQYV. The CDR3 nucleotides are TGTGCCAGCAGCCCTGACTACGAGCAGTACGTC.

This clonotype was counted ten times or more. The rearrangement uses TRBV7-9 and TRBJ2-5, with D maybe TRBD1 (7 bases). The germline V and J ends were trimmed by 5 bases and 7 bases, with 11 bases remaining between them. The CDR3 is 12 amino acids. The germline V gene encodes CDR1 SEHNR and CDR2 FQNEAQ (reference sequence). The CDR3 sequence is CASSLRGATQYF. The CDR3 DNA sequence: TGTGCCAGCAGCCTCAGGGGGGCGACCCAGTACTTC.

This rearrangement joins TRBV5-1 to TRBJ1-1; no clear D gene. In germline, CDR1 is SGHRS, CDR2 YFSETQ. CDR3 size: 13 residues. V was clipped by 5 bases and J by 4 bases, with 12 bases between them. The CDR3 is CASSRRGPTEAFF. CDR3 bases: TGCGCCAGCAGTCGACGAGGGCCCACTGAAGCTTTCTTT.

Only a few counts were recorded for this clonotype. This CDR3 reads CASKAARERGAQYF. In DNA form, the CDR3 reads TGTGCCAGCAAGGCGGCGAGGGAAAGGGGGGCCCAGTACTTC. The gene calls are TRBV7-9 and TRBJ2-5, with D perhaps given as TRBD1 or TRBD2 (6 bases each). V dropped 7 bases and J dropped 9 bases, with 21 bases sitting between them. Germline V gene sequence: CDR1 SEHNR, CDR2 FQNEAQ (reference sequence). This CDR3 contains 14 residues.

The chain carries TRBV6-6 and TRBJ1-1; no definite D call. The germline gives CDR1 MNHNY, CDR2 SVGAGI (reference sequence). The CDR3 has 16 residues. With 0 bases removed from V and 2 bases from J, the gap between germline ends came to 13 bases. The CDR3 sequence: CASSYSPVRINTEAFF. The CDR3 DNA reads TGTGCCAGCAGTTACTCCCCCGTCAGGATAAACACTGAAGCTTTCTTT.

About this clonotype itself: Germline and junction disagree at one end, which may indicate a read error. J is TRBJ2-1 and V is TRBV19; 9 positions agree with TRBD1. The CDR3 is 17 amino acids. Germline loops: CDR1 LNHDA, CDR2 SQIVND (reference sequence). The CDR3 is CASSARTRDRAHNKQFF. In nucleotides, the CDR3 is TGTGCCAGTAGTGCCCGGACCCGGGACAGGGCCCACAATAAGCAGTTCTTC.

This clonotype has more than one count but fewer than ten. This chain links TRBV5-5 with TRBJ2-7; D perhaps matches TRBD2 (5 bases). Germline loops: CDR1 SGHKS, CDR2 YYEKEE (reference sequence). The CDR3 covers 13 residues. V was cut by 4 bases and J by 3 bases, with 11 bases left in between. Here the CDR3 reads CASSPGFNYEQYV. Here the CDR3 DNA reads TGTGCCAGCAGCCCGGGGTTCAACTACGAGCAGTACGTC.

Only a few counts were recorded for this clonotype. The V and J genes are TRBV3-1 and TRBJ2-1; D could derive from TRBD1 or TRBD2 (5 bases each). From germline, CDR1 is LGHDT and CDR2 YNNKEL (reference sequence). V lost 4 bases and J lost 4, with 14 bases in between. This CDR3 comprises 15 residues. The CDR3 loop is CASSPRRDGYNEQFF. The CDR3 nucleotides are TGTGCCAGCAGCCCAAGACGGGACGGTTACAATGAGCAGTTCTTC.

This chain uses TRBV4-1 with TRBJ1-2; 9 nucleotides match TRBD1. Germline V CDR1 and CDR2: MGHRA, YSYEKL. Trimming took 0 bases from V and 10 from J; bases not matched to a gene: 3. The CDR3 covers 13 residues. CDR3 loop: CASSQETGGHYTF. CDR3 in DNA: TGCGCCAGCAGCCAAGAGACAGGGGGACACTACACCTTC.

The chain uses TRBV29-1 and TRBJ2-7, with a tentative D call TRBD1 (6 bases). V shed 7 bases and J shed 5 bases, with 12 bases lying between them. CDR3 length: 11 amino acids. Germline CDR1 is SQVTM and CDR2 is ANQGSEA. CDR3 coding DNA: TGCAGCGGTACAGGGTCTGACGAGCAGTACTTC. It is translated as CSGTGSDEQYF.

This clonotype was detected many times. The chain carries TRBV7-2 and TRBJ2-1; D assignment may be TRBD1 or TRBD2 (5 bases each). Germline V lookup: CDR1 SGHTA, CDR2 FQGNSA. The CDR3 is made up of 14 amino acids. V was pared by 2 bases and J by 5 bases, with 10 bases between. The CDR3 bases are TGTGCCAGCAGCTTATATGGGGGTAACAATGAGCAGTTCTTC. The encoded protein is CASSLYGGNNEQFF.

This clonotype has at least ten counts. The chain employs TRBV7-2 and TRBJ2-3, with D maybe TRBD2 (7 bases). The CDR3 is 15 residues long. Trimming cost V 5 bases and J 5 bases, with 17 bases left between them. The germline CDR1 and CDR2 sequences are SGHTA and FQGNSA. The CDR3 DNA reads TGTGCCAGCAGCCCCCGGATGGGGGGGCGAGATACGCAGTATTTT. The encoded protein is CASSPRMGGRDTQYF. The full variable domain, with the rest looked up from reference TRBV7-2 and TRBJ2-3, is GAGVSQSPSNKVTEKGKDVELRCDPISGHTALYWYRQSLGQGLEFLIYFQGNSAPDKSGLPSDRFSAERTGGSVSTLTIQRTQQEDSAVYLCASSPRMGGRDTQYFGPGTRLTVL.

This clonotype was counted many times. The chain links TRBV7-9 to TRBJ2-1, with 7 bases lining up with TRBD1. The CDR3 runs 16 residues. Per the germline V gene, CDR1 is SEHNR and CDR2 is FQNEAQ (reference sequence). V lost 4 bases, J lost 8 bases, and 14 bases stayed unmatched. The CDR3 DNA reads as TGTGCCAGCAGCTCGTTACAGGGGCCTCGTCTCGATGAGCAGTTCTTC. Translation: CASSSLQGPRLDEQFF. Using reference TRBV7-9 and TRBJ2-1 for the parts outside the CDR3, the full variable domain is DTGVSQNPRHKITKRGQNVTFRCDPISEHNRLYWYRQTLGQGPEFLTYFQNEAQLEKSRLLSDRFSAERPKGSFSTLEIQRTEQGDSAMYLCASSSLQGPRLDEQFFGPGTRLTVL.

The chain couples TRBV6-1 to TRBJ2-7; perhaps TRBD2 as D (5 bases). Trimming left V 7 bases short and J 6 bases short, with 16 bases between. CDR3 length: 13 residues. Germline V gene lookup returns CDR1 MNHNS and CDR2 SASEGT. As DNA, the CDR3 is TGTGCCAGCACCCACGGGGAAGGCGGCGAGCAGTACTTC. Amino acid sequence: CASTHGEGGEQYF.

This clonotype was counted a few times. The gene calls are TRBV24-1 and TRBJ1-1; no clear D gene. Per the germline V gene, CDR1 is KGHDR and CDR2 is SFDVKD. V was trimmed by 6 bases and J by 5 bases, leaving 6 bases between them. This CDR3 spans 11 amino acids. As DNA, the CDR3 is TGTGCCACCAGTTCGGGGACTGAAGCTTTCTTT. Encoded protein: CATSSGTEAFF.

With regard to this clonotype: This could be a read error, since a much larger clone is one nucleotide away. The genes are TRBV7-8 and TRBJ2-2, with a weak D call TRBD1 (6 bases). Germline loops: CDR1 SGHVS, CDR2 FQNEAQ. The CDR3 runs 14 residues. CDR3: CASPATGNIGELFF. The CDR3 nucleotides are TGTGCTAGCCCAGCGACAGGAAACATCGGGGAGCTGTTTTTT.

This rearrangement joins TRBV19 to TRBJ1-1, with TRBD1 as a possible D gene (6 bases). Trimming shortened V by 3 bases and J by 4 bases, and 15 bases separated the two germline ends. Germline V gene data show CDR1 as LNHDA and CDR2 as SQIVND (reference sequence). This CDR3 has 15 amino acids. This CDR3 reads CASSIRDNEPTEAFF. Here the CDR3 DNA reads TGTGCCAGTAGTATCCGGGACAATGAACCCACTGAAGCTTTCTTT.

Only a few counts were recorded for this clonotype. The chain carries TRBV2 and TRBJ2-1; either TRBD1 or TRBD2 may fit D (5 bases each). V lost 0 bases and J lost 7, with 10 bases in between. The CDR3 is 14 amino acids. Germline V lookup: CDR1 SNHLY, CDR2 FYNNEI. The CDR3 loop reads CASSEARWGNEQFF. In nucleotides, the CDR3 is TGTGCCAGCAGTGAAGCGCGCTGGGGGAATGAGCAGTTCTTC.

With regard to this clonotype: With a much larger clone just one base away, this may be a read error. The chain is built from TRBV7-6 and TRBJ1-1; possibly TRBD1 for D (6 bases). Germline CDR1 SGHVS, CDR2 FNYEAQ. The CDR3 is 16 residues long. Here the CDR3 DNA reads TGTGCCAGCAGATTAGCGCTTCAGGGGTCGATCACTGAAGCTTTCTTT. Encoded protein: CASRLALQGSITEAFF.

The V gene is TRBV7-6, the J gene TRBJ1-1; 8 bases match TRBD1. The V gene end was trimmed by 4 bases and the J gene end by 3 bases; junction bases not matched to a gene: 7. The CDR3 runs to 15 residues. Germline CDR1 is SGHVS and CDR2 is FNYEAQ. CDR3 coding DNA: TGTGCCAGCAGCTCGTTCAGGGGGCAGGACACTGAAGCTTTCTTT. Translating gives CASSSFRGQDTEAFF.

The genes are TRBV29-1 and TRBJ2-7; D is uncertain. V lost 5 bases to trimming and J lost 3 bases, with 11 bases between them. The CDR3 runs 12 residues. Germline V gene sequence: CDR1 SQVTM, CDR2 ANQGSEA. The CDR3 DNA reads as TGCAGCGTTATGGGTCCCCTCTACGAGCAGTACTTC. Translated: CSVMGPLYEQYF.

The chain uses TRBV20-1 and TRBJ1-2; TRBD1 might be the D (5 bases). Germline CDR1 reads DFQATT; CDR2 reads SNEGSKA (reference sequence). CDR3 length: 13 amino acids. The V and J ends lost 5 bases and 4 bases respectively, with 14 bases between them. CDR3 in DNA: TGCAGTGCTCGAGCGGGGGTGCGCTATGGCTACACCTTC. Translation gives CSARAGVRYGYTF.

This chain joins TRBV28 and TRBJ1-1; D is unclear. CDR3 length: 14 residues. V lost 6 bases and J lost 0, with 11 bases in between. Germline V gives CDR1 MDHEN, CDR2 SYDVKM. In DNA, the CDR3 is TGTGCCAGCAGCCCGGCGTATATGAACACTGAAGCTTTCTTT. It specifies CASSPAYMNTEAFF.

This chain joins TRBV10-3 and TRBJ1-1, with unresolved D. The CDR3 runs 17 residues. V shed 3 bases and J shed 3 bases, with 20 bases lying between them. The V gene's germline CDR1 is ENHRY and CDR2 SYGVKD. The CDR3 sequence: CAISDPPYAHGDTEAFF. CDR3 sequence (DNA): TGTGCCATCAGTGATCCGCCTTACGCTCACGGGGACACTGAAGCTTTCTTT.

Worth noting for this clonotype: This may arise from a read error, as a much more abundant clone is one base away. This sequence joins TRBV9 and TRBJ1-5; D call uncertain. Trimming took 1 base from V and 4 from J, leaving 6 bases between them. Germline loops: CDR1 SGDLS, CDR2 YYNGEE. The CDR3 consists of 13 residues. The CDR3 loop reads CASSVRRNQPQHF. The CDR3 nucleotides read TGTGCCAGCAGCGTAAGGCGAAATCAGCCCCAGCATTTT.

Only a few counts were recorded for this clonotype. V usage is TRBV20-1 and J usage is TRBJ1-1; D is uncertain. Germline CDR1 DFQATT, CDR2 SNEGSKA (reference sequence). Trimming cost V 6 bases and J 4 bases, with 21 bases left between them. The CDR3 has 15 amino acids. The CDR3 DNA reads as TGCAGTGCCAAACTCCCCGTCACCTACGGCACTGAAGCTTTCTTT. This encodes CSAKLPVTYGTEAFF.

J is TRBJ2-7 and V is TRBV6-2 or TRBV6-3; either TRBD1 or TRBD2 may fit D (5 bases each). Germline CDR1 MNHEY, CDR2 SVGEGT. Trimming cost V 5 bases and J 2 bases, with 16 bases left between them. CDR3 size: 15 residues. CDR3 in DNA: TGTGCCAGCAGTGAATACGAGGGGCCGCCCTACGAGCAGTACTTC. It specifies CASSEYEGPPYEQYF.

This clonotype has ten or more counts. The V gene is TRBV7-8, the J gene TRBJ2-5; maybe TRBD1 (6 bases). Germline CDR1 reads SGHVS; CDR2 reads FQNEAQ. V was clipped by 4 bases and J by 6 bases, with 21 bases between them. The CDR3 length is 16 residues. CDR3 amino acids: CASSWSGETSTKTQYF. As DNA, the CDR3 is TGTGCCAGCAGCTGGTCAGGGGAGACCTCCACGAAGACCCAGTACTTC.